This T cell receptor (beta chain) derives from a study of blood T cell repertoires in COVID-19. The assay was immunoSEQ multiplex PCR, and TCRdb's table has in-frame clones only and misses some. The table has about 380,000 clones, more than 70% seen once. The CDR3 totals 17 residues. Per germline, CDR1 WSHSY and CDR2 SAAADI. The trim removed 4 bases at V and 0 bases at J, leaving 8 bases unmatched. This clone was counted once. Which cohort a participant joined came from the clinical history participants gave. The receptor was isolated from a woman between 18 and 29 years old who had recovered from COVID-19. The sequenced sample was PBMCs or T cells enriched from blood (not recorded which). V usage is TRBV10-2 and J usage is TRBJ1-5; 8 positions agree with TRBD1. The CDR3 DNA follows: TGCGCCAGCAGTGTTGACAGGGGAGGGTATAGCAATCAGCCCCAGCATTTT. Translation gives CASSVDRGGYSNQPQHF.